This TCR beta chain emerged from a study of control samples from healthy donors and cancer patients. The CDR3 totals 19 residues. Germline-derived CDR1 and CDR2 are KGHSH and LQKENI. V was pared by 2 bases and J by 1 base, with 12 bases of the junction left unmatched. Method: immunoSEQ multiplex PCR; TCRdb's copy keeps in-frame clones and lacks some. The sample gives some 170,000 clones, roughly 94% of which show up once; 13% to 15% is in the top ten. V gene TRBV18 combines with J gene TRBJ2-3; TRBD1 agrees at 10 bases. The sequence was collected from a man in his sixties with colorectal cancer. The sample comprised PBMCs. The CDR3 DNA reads TGTGCCAGCTCACCAGCCGGGACAGGGGTCTTCCGAGGCACAGATACGCAGTATTTT. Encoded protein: CASSPAGTGVFRGTDTQYF.